Each of the 10 T cell receptor beta chains below was sequenced from the same sample in a study of blood T cell repertoires in COVID-19 (TCRdb year 2020). To prepare the library, the immunoSEQ multiplex PCR assay was applied. The table comes from immuneACCESS by way of TCRdb, which keeps in-frame sequences with V and J called. Part of the clones is missing from these tables; in studies checked, under half for an unresolved V gene and the rest for unknown reasons. The sample profile shows 55,000 to 80,000 clones; more than 75% of them were found once. The top ten clones comprise approximately 0.8% of the sample. The sequenced sample consisted of peripheral blood. The source is a woman aged 70-85 years with acute or convalescent COVID-19.

V and J are TRBV30 and TRBJ1-1, with unresolved D. CDR1 GTSNPN and CDR2 SVGIG come from the germline V gene (reference sequence). The CDR3 sequence is 14 residues long. Trimming cost V 0 bases and J 1 base, with 9 bases left between them. The CDR3 is CAWSVLEGNTEAFF. The CDR3 nucleotides are TGTGCCTGGAGTGTACTGGAGGGGAACACTGAAGCTTTCTTT.

The chain joins TRBV27 to TRBJ1-2, with TRBD1 identical over 7 bases. CDR3 size: 16 residues. The trim removed 3 bases at V and 7 bases at J, leaving 14 bases unmatched. The germline gives CDR1 MNHEY, CDR2 SMNVEV (reference sequence). The CDR3 sequence: CASSFWQGVGRSGYTF. CDR3 in DNA: TGTGCCAGCAGTTTCTGGCAGGGGGTTGGTCGGAGTGGCTACACCTTC.

Only a few counts were recorded for this clone. The chain joins TRBV14 to TRBJ1-2; tentative D call: TRBD1 (5 bases). Trimming removed 4 bases at V and 4 bases at J, with 10 bases between. In germline, CDR1 is SGHDN, CDR2 FVKESK. CDR3 length: 13 residues. The CDR3 reads CASSRGATYGYTF. In DNA, the CDR3 is TGTGCCAGCAGCCGTGGGGCCACCTATGGCTACACCTTC.

The chain joins TRBV19 to TRBJ1-1; D gene ambiguous. The CDR3 is 14 amino acids. The germline V and J ends were trimmed by 2 bases and 2 bases, with 9 bases remaining between them. Germline V gene data show CDR1 as LNHDA and CDR2 as SQIVND (reference sequence). The CDR3 DNA is TGTGCCAGTAGTATATCAGGTCTAAACACTGAAGCTTTCTTT. It specifies CASSISGLNTEAFF.

J is TRBJ2-3 and V is TRBV2, with 7 nucleotides matching TRBD2. Trimming cost V 8 bases and J 0 bases; bases outside gene matches: 5. This CDR3 region has 14 residues. Germline V gene lookup returns CDR1 SNHLY and CDR2 FYNNEI. In nucleotides, the CDR3 is TGTGCCAGCGGGGGGGGAATAAGCACAGATACGCAGTATTTT. It is translated as CASGGGISTDTQYF.

This clone was picked up a small number of times. V gene TRBV4-1 combines with J gene TRBJ1-2; D unclear. V gave up 0 bases and J gave up 4 bases, with 12 bases separating them. CDR1 is MGHRA and CDR2 is YSYEKL in the germline V gene. The CDR3 is 15 amino acids. The CDR3, as DNA: TGCGCCAGCAGCCAAGAAGTCCGTACTCTCTATGGCTACACCTTC. This encodes CASSQEVRTLYGYTF.

This clone was recorded once. V usage is TRBV6-7 and J usage is TRBJ1-1; no clear D. TRBV6-7 carries the ORF label, with uncertain function. V was cut by 7 bases and J by 3 bases, with 3 bases left in between. The CDR3 spans 10 residues. In DNA form, the CDR3 reads TGTGCCAGCACCTACACTGAAGCTTTCTTT. It yields the protein CASTYTEAFF.

The gene calls are TRBV27 and TRBJ2-7, with TRBD1 identical over 8 bases. The CDR3 runs to 14 residues. The trim removed 7 bases at V and 2 bases at J, leaving 7 bases unmatched. Germline V gene data show CDR1 as MNHEY and CDR2 as SMNVEV (reference sequence). CDR3 sequence: CASTNLGQAYEQYF. In DNA form, the CDR3 reads TGTGCCAGCACCAACCTGGGACAGGCCTACGAGCAGTACTTC.

The J gene is TRBJ1-5, the V gene TRBV19, with 9 bases identical to TRBD1. The CDR3 has 18 residues. CDR1 and CDR2 (germline): LNHDA, SQIVND (reference sequence). The J segment lost 5 bases and the V segment lost 5 bases, leaving 16 bases of the junction unmatched. For the CDR3, the DNA is TGTGCCAGTAGTCCCCGGCGGGGTCGACAGGGGGATTATCAGCCCCAGCATTTT. It yields the protein CASSPRRGRQGDYQPQHF.

As DNA, the CDR3 is TGTGCCAGCAGAATACAGGGGAAAGAGCAGTACTTC. Translating it yields CASRIQGKEQYF. This sequence joins TRBV28 and TRBJ2-7; 7 bases map to TRBD1. CDR1 is MDHEN and CDR2 is SYDVKM in the germline V gene. The CDR3 contains 12 residues. Losses at the gene ends were 6 bases for V and 7 bases for J; bases not matched to a gene: 6. Using reference TRBV28 and TRBJ2-7 for the parts outside the CDR3, the full variable domain is DVKVTQSSRYLVKRTGEKVFLECVQDMDHENMFWYRQDPGLGLRLIYFSYDVKMKEKGDIPEGYSVSREKKERFSLILESASTNQTSMYLCASRIQGKEQYFGPGTRLTVT.